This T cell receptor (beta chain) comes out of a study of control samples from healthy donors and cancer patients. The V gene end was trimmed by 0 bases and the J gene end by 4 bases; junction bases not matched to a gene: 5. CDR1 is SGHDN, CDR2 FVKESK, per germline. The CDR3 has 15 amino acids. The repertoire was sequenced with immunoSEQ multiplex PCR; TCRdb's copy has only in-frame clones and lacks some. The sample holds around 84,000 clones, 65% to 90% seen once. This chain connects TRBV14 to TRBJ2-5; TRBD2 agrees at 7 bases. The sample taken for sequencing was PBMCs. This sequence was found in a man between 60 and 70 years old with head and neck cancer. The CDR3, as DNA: TGTGCCAGCAGCCAAGATCGTTGGGGGGGAGAGACCCAGTACTTC. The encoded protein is CASSQDRWGGETQYF.